Sequencing of this TCR beta chain was carried out in a study of blood T cell repertoires in COVID-19 (dated by TCRdb to about 2020). Background on the whole study: Collaborator samples came from the United States, Italy and Spain and covered acute and convalescent phases of COVID-19. The prospective study material was composed of cDNA or gDNA derived from T cells, B-cell-depleted T cells, or PBMCs. Deeply sampled blood TCRbeta repertoires from subjects exposed to, actively infected with, or recovered from COVID-19 were included in the dataset. The repertoires were released in a freely available public database intended as a resource for research on the immune response to SARS-CoV-2. Samples were obtained from the ongoing ImmuneRACE study (first 160 participants) and from over a thousand subjects provided by 6 global collaborators. The sample metadata nearly always contained a de-identified subject ID, COVID-19 status, age in years and sex. Where HLA class I and class II types were available, the types were taken from metadata supplied by the sample provider, not from assay-based typing. The study at large found these results: How much clinical and demographic metadata was included differed by source and by participant, and the metadata was provided uncurated.

TCRbeta CDR3 regions were amplified from genomic DNA by means of the immunoSEQ Assay, a bias-controlled multiplex PCR. Turning to the authors' computational methods: The number of nucleated cells in each sample was estimated from the amplification of reference gene primers within the assay. To quantify the absolute abundance of each unique TCRbeta CDR3 rearrangement, sequence reads were collapsed and filtered. For each sample, productive Simpson clonality was calculated as the square root of Simpson's diversity index over productive rearrangements. What TCRdb holds here is the immuneACCESS table cut down to in-frame rearrangements. Part of the clones is not present; checked against another copy, under half of the missing clones reflect an unresolved V gene, and the others are unexplained. V and J calls and clone size are as listed in that table; D and trimming were resolved from the DNA. The sample includes about 74,000 clones, with 80% to 95% observed a single time. The ten most abundant clones make up 0.95% to 1.3% of the sample.

The collaborating institutions used their own protocols to collect whole blood in K2EDTA tubes. For TCRbeta analysis, collaborator samples were shipped as frozen whole blood, as isolated PBMCs, or as DNA extracted from either sample type. Including cysteine and phenylalanine, the CDR3 has 13 amino acids. Here the CDR3 DNA is all that survives: 39 bases in frame from base 1. Trimming costs V 4 bases and J 4 bases, and their ends lie 14 bases apart. CDR1 and CDR2 are read off the germline V gene (reference sequence) as GTSNPN and SVGIG. Note on this clone: Its antigen has not been determined. No quality values exist for individual bases; no much larger clone is one base distant.

Sequenced input: peripheral blood. The origin of this receptor is a woman aged 45 to 65 in a cohort sampled during active COVID-19. Rearrangement joined TRBV30 to TRBJ2-7, with an unclear D gene assignment. The encoded CDR3 is CAWMIPGSYEQYF. The sequenced DNA: TGTGCCTGGATGATCCCCGGTAGTTACGAGCAGTACTTC.